This T cell receptor (beta chain) was recorded in a study of beta chain features in type 1 diabetes. The whole isolated RNA underwent reverse transcription, so sequencing captured expressed TCRB transcripts. The data were produced by immunoSEQ multiplex PCR, yet TCRdb's version contains in-frame clones alone and is incomplete. This repertoire shows around 170,000 clones, roughly 10% found once; its top ten account for roughly 0.7%. Study-wide results and limits: TCRB CDR3 length was moderately but significantly reduced in all four CD4+ subsets of Type 1 diabetes patients.

From germline, CDR1 is MNHNY and CDR2 SVGAGI (reference sequence). Trimming at V came to 4 bases and at J to 2 bases, leaving 9 bases not matched to a gene. There are 16 residues in the CDR3. On this clone: Its antigen is not known.

The chain links TRBV6-6 to TRBJ2-3; TRBD1 matches at 7 bases. Sample: central memory CD4+ T cells from blood. This TCR came from a woman in her thirties with type 1 diabetes. CDR3: CASSSTRQGSTDTQYF. In DNA form, the CDR3 reads TGTGCCAGCAGTTCGACCAGACAGGGATCCACAGATACGCAGTATTTT.